Each of the 16 T cell receptor beta chains below was sequenced from the same sample in a study of PD-1 blockade in classical Hodgkin lymphoma (dated by TCRdb to 2018 to 2020). According to the study, the label for this sample's time point signals: cycle 1 day 1 (C1D1), immediately before nivolumab initiation. Every trial patient had relapsed following autologous stem cell transplantation, and prior brentuximab vedotin exposure was what differed among cohorts A, B and C. CD8+ T cells were purified from thawed PBMCs by magnetic negative selection with a Miltenyi CD8+ T cell isolation kit. Library creation used the immunoSEQ multiplex PCR assay. Not all clones reach the TCRdb copy of this immuneACCESS table, which keeps in-frame sequences only. Checked studies attribute under half of the gap to unresolved V genes and leave the rest unexplained. In this sample the table shows roughly 11,000 clones, approximately 84% of which occur a single time. Under 45% of the sample belongs to the ten largest clones.

The source material was CD8+ T cells from blood, sampled at baseline. These receptors all come from a human donor with classical Hodgkin lymphoma.

J is TRBJ2-6 and V is TRBV11-2; D remains unclear. The germline V gene has CDR1 SGHAT and CDR2 FQNNGV. Trimming shortened V by 1 base and J by 4 bases, and 8 bases separated the two germline ends. CDR3 length equals 15 residues. The CDR3 sequence is CASSLGVWGANVLTF. In DNA form, the CDR3 reads TGTGCCAGCAGCTTAGGGGTATGGGGGGCCAACGTCCTGACTTTC.

The V gene is TRBV2, the J gene TRBJ1-5; D is unclear. The CDR3 is 16 amino acids. CDR1 is SNHLY, CDR2 FYNNEI, per germline. Trimming pared 1 base from V and 2 bases from J, leaving 12 bases between. CDR3 protein: CASSEGTPEGNQPQHF. The CDR3 nucleotides are TGTGCCAGCAGTGAAGGGACCCCTGAGGGCAATCAGCCCCAGCATTTT.

The rearrangement uses TRBV5-4 and TRBJ1-2, with 10 bases that match TRBD1. Germline values: CDR1 SGHNT, CDR2 YYREEE (reference sequence). The CDR3 loop spans 15 amino acids. V gave up 4 bases and J gave up 5 bases; unmatched junction bases: 8. The CDR3: CASSTGQGSGYGYTF. DNA for the CDR3: TGTGCCAGCAGCACGGGACAGGGGTCAGGTTATGGCTACACCTTC.

This rearrangement joins TRBV25-1 to TRBJ2-5, with D tentatively TRBD1 (6 bases). V shed 3 bases and J shed 1 base, with 12 bases lying between them. This CDR3 has 15 amino acids. CDR1 MGHDK and CDR2 SYGVNS come from the germline V gene. The CDR3 spells CASSDRGITQETQYF. In DNA, the CDR3 is TGTGCCAGCAGTGACAGGGGCATCACCCAAGAGACCCAGTACTTC.

The J gene is TRBJ1-6, the V gene TRBV5-1; 11 positions match TRBD1. Germline trimming cut 0 bases from V and 7 bases from J; bases unmatched to any gene: 3. The CDR3 sequence is 16 residues long. In germline, CDR1 is SGHRS, CDR2 YFSETQ. The CDR3 here is CASSLVGTGGNSPLHF. CDR3 sequence (DNA): TGCGCCAGCAGCTTGGTGGGGACAGGGGGGAATTCACCCCTCCACTTT. Combining the CDR3 with reference TRBV5-1 and TRBJ1-6 gives the whole variable domain KAGVTQTPRYLIKTRGQQVTLSCSPISGHRSVSWYQQTPGQGLQFLFEYFSETQRNKGNFPGRFSGRQFSNSRSEMNVSTLELGDSALYLCASSLVGTGGNSPLHFGNGTRLTVT.

The V and J genes are TRBV7-9 and TRBJ2-5, with D hard to call. The germline gives CDR1 SEHNR, CDR2 FQNEAQ (reference sequence). The V gene lost 1 base and the J gene lost 4 bases, with 7 bases spanning the gap. The CDR3 runs 13 residues. CDR3 loop: CASSLVPGETQYF. As DNA, the CDR3 is TGTGCCAGCAGCTTAGTCCCTGGAGAGACCCAGTACTTC.

The rearrangement uses TRBV27 and TRBJ2-1, with D unclear. This CDR3 is 11 amino acids long. Looked up from germline, CDR1 is MNHEY and CDR2 is SMNVEV (reference sequence). V lost 3 bases and J lost 4, with 1 base in between. CDR3 in DNA: TGTGCCAGCAGTTTTTACAATGAGCAGTTCTTC. Its protein product is CASSFYNEQFF.

J is TRBJ2-3 and V is TRBV19; D is possibly TRBD2 (6 bases). In germline, CDR1 is LNHDA, CDR2 SQIVND (reference sequence). Trimming shortened V by 3 bases and J by 6 bases, and 19 bases separated the two germline ends. This CDR3 contains 16 residues. CDR3 sequence reads: CASSIQLAVYEDTQYF. DNA for the CDR3: TGTGCCAGTAGTATCCAACTAGCTGTGTATGAGGATACGCAGTATTTT.

The V and J genes are TRBV19 and TRBJ1-2, with D unclear. The ends were cut back, 5 bases at V and 3 bases at J, with 13 bases in the middle. The CDR3 has 14 residues. CDR1 is LNHDA, CDR2 SQIVND, per germline (reference sequence). The CDR3 spells CASSLPPRDYGYTF. The CDR3 nucleotides read TGTGCCAGTAGTCTACCGCCCCGGGACTATGGCTACACCTTC.

V is TRBV6-5 and J is TRBJ1-6, with a tentative D call TRBD1 (5 bases). V lost 2 bases to trimming and J lost 9 bases, with 8 bases between them. The CDR3 extends over 13 amino acids. The germline V gene has CDR1 MNHEY and CDR2 SVGAGI. CDR3 in amino acids: CASSYGGSSPLHF. CDR3 in DNA: TGTGCCAGCAGTTACGGGGGGAGTTCACCCCTCCACTTT.

The chain employs TRBV27 and TRBJ1-1; D gene uncertain. CDR3 length: 13 amino acids. With 3 bases removed from V and 7 bases from J, the gap between germline ends came to 12 bases. Germline V gene sequence: CDR1 MNHEY, CDR2 SMNVEV (reference sequence). CDR3 in amino acids: CASSFSGAVEAFF. For the CDR3, the DNA is TGTGCCAGCAGTTTTTCAGGAGCGGTTGAAGCTTTCTTT.

The chain recombines TRBV10-1 with TRBJ1-3; D not certain. Germline CDR1 and CDR2: WNHNN and SYGVQD (reference sequence). The germline V and J ends were trimmed by 3 bases and 0 bases, with 15 bases remaining between them. The CDR3 is 17 amino acids. This CDR3 is CASSEGLAGGSGNTIYF. The CDR3 DNA reads as TGCGCCAGCAGTGAAGGGCTAGCAGGAGGCTCTGGAAACACCATATATTTT.

V usage is TRBV7-9 and J usage is TRBJ2-7, with D maybe TRBD1 (5 bases). The CDR3 runs to 15 residues. From germline, CDR1 is SEHNR and CDR2 FQNEAQ (reference sequence). Trimming took off 1 base at V and 2 bases at J, with 12 bases between the two ends. The CDR3 is CASSLDPGIAYEQYF. The CDR3 nucleotides are TGTGCCAGCAGCTTAGATCCAGGGATCGCCTACGAGCAGTACTTC.

This clone occurred a few times. The chain uses TRBV11-2 and TRBJ1-6, with TRBD1 matching over 8 bases. This CDR3 spans 15 amino acids. V lost 6 bases and J lost 10; bases outside the gene matches: 11. CDR1 and CDR2 (germline): SGHAT, FQNNGV. For the CDR3, the DNA is TGTGCCAGCAGAACCGGACAGGGTCCGGGGTCACCCCTCCACTTT. It is translated as CASRTGQGPGSPLHF.

Concerning this clone itself: Different DNA sequences within this sample yield the same CDR3. The rearrangement links TRBV25-1 to TRBJ2-5; 8 bases align to TRBD2. V trimming: 2 bases; J trimming: 2 bases; junction bases outside the gene matches: 4. CDR3 length: 15 amino acids. The V gene's germline CDR1 is MGHDK and CDR2 SYGVNS. The CDR3 region has the DNA TGTGCCAGCAGTGAACCCACTAGCGGACAAGAGACCCAGTACTTC. This codes for CASSEPTSGQETQYF.

The chain recombines TRBV13 with TRBJ2-2; 7 bases agree with TRBD1. The CDR3 has 16 residues. With 6 bases clipped from V and 1 base from J, the junction kept 8 bases outside the gene matches. Germline V gene lookup returns CDR1 PRHDT and CDR2 FYEKMQ (reference sequence). The CDR3 DNA sequence: TGTGCCAGCAGTGAGATGGGACAGATGAACACCGGGGAGCTGTTTTTT. It is translated as CASSEMGQMNTGELFF.